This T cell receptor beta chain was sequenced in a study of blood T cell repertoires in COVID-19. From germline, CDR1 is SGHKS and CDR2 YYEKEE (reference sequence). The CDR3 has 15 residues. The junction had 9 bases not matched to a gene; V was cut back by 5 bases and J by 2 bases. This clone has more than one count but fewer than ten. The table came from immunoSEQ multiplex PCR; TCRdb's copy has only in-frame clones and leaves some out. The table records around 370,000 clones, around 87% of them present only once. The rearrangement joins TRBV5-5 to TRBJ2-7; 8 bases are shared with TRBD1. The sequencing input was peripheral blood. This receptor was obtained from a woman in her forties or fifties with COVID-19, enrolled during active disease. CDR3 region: CASRYRTGSTYEQYF. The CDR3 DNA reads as TGTGCCAGCAGGTACCGGACAGGGTCGACCTACGAGCAGTACTTC.